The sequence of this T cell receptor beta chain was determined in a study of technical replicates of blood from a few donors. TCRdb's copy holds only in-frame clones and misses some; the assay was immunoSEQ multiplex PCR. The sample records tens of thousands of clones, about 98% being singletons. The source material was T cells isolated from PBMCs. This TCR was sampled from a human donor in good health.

The CDR3 DNA follows: TGCGCCAGCAGTGACACAGGGGTGGGACAGCCCCAGCATTTT. This codes for CASSDTGVGQPQHF. The V gene is TRBV10-2, the J gene TRBJ1-5, with 7 bases lining up with TRBD1. This CDR3 is built from 14 residues. Unmatched junction bases numbered 6, after V lost 3 bases and J lost 7 bases. Germline CDR1 WSHSY, CDR2 SAAADI.